The 7 T cell receptor beta chains below were found in one sample sequenced in a study of T cells after yellow fever vaccination. In TCRdb, the 5' RACE reads were re-called with MiXCR into one record per CDR3 protein. Of about 160,000 distinct CDR3 sequences detected, almost 7% appear once; the ten largest clones hold under 3%. Sequences were derived from CD4+ T cells sorted from PBMCs, sampled around 5 days after the first yellow fever vaccination. These receptors all stem from a man between 18 and 35 years old who received the YFV17D yellow fever vaccine.

This clonotype was seen many times. The CDR3 sequence: CASSRDRGVRGTDTQYF. CDR3 DNA sequence: TGCGCCAGCAGCAGGGACAGGGGTGTTAGGGGCACAGATACGCAGTATTTT. This chain connects TRBV5-1 to TRBJ2-3; 10 positions match TRBD1. This CDR3 has 17 amino acids. The germline CDR1 and CDR2 sequences are SGHRS and YFSETQ. The J segment lost 1 base and the V segment lost 4 bases, leaving 9 bases of the junction unmatched.

This clonotype was observed many times. This chain links TRBV5-1 with TRBJ2-3; D call uncertain. V shed 5 bases and J shed 2 bases, with 9 bases lying between them. CDR1 and CDR2 from the germline V gene are SGHRS and YFSETQ. CDR3 size: 13 residues. The CDR3 nucleotides read TGCGCCAGCAGTCCGGATTCCACAGATACGCAGTATTTT. Amino acids: CASSPDSTDTQYF.

This clonotype was counted a few times. The chain combines TRBV27 with TRBJ1-3; TRBD1 is a possible D gene (6 bases). This CDR3 has 14 residues. With 6 bases removed from V and 0 bases from J, the gap between germline ends came to 9 bases. Germline CDR1 and CDR2: MNHEY and SMNVEV (reference sequence). In DNA form, the CDR3 reads TGTGCCAGCAGGGGACATTCCTCTGGAAACACCATATATTTT. Protein: CASRGHSSGNTIYF.

A note on this clonotype: A much larger clone differs by one base, so this may be a read error. This chain connects TRBV5-1 to TRBJ2-1; TRBD1 or TRBD2 may be the D gene (7 bases each). Germline V gene sequence: CDR1 SGHRS, CDR2 YFSETQ. There are 15 residues in the CDR3. V was pared by 6 bases and J by 4 bases, with 17 bases between. Here the CDR3 DNA reads TGCGCCAGCAACCTCAGGGGGGGGCATTACAATGAGCAGTTCTTC. Translated: CASNLRGGHYNEQFF.

This clonotype was counted a few times. This rearrangement joins TRBV6-1 to TRBJ1-2; no definite D call. V was shortened by 6 bases and J by 4 bases, with 18 bases between the two germline ends. This CDR3 spans 15 amino acids. The V gene's germline CDR1 is MNHNS and CDR2 SASEGT. CDR3 residues: CASRPLGQDFYGYTF. The CDR3 DNA reads as TGTGCCAGCAGACCCCTCGGGCAGGACTTCTATGGCTACACCTTC.

This sequence joins TRBV4-1 and TRBJ1-1; 8 positions match TRBD1. CDR1 MGHRA and CDR2 YSYEKL come from the germline V gene. Trimming removed 3 bases from V and 5 bases from J; junction bases left unmatched: 8. The CDR3 is made up of 15 amino acids. CDR3 nucleotides: TGCGCCAGCAGCCACTACAACAGGGGGAATACTGAAGCTTTCTTT. Translation: CASSHYNRGNTEAFF.

Notes on this clonotype: A much larger clone is a single base away; this may be a read error. The gene calls are TRBV19 and TRBJ2-2; D is uncertain. Germline CDR1 LNHDA, CDR2 SQIVND (reference sequence). V lost 4 bases and J 2 bases, leaving 23 bases between the germline ends. The length of the CDR3 is 19 residues. The CDR3 loop is CASSTSPVRVQNNTGELFF. Written as DNA, the CDR3 is TGTGCCAGTAGTACTTCCCCCGTTCGGGTCCAAAATAACACCGGGGAGCTGTTTTTT.